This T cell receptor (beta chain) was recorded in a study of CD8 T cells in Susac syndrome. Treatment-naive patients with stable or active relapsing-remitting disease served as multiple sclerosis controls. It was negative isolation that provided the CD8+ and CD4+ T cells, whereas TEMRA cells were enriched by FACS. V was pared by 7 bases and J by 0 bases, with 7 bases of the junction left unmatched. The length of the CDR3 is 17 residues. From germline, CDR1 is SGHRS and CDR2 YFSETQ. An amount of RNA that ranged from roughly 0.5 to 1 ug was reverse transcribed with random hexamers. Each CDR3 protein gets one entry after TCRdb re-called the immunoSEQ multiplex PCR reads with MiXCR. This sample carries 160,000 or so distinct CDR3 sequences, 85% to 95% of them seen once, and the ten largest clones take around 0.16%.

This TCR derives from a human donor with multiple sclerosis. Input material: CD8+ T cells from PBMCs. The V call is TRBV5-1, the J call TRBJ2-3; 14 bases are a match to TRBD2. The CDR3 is CASARLAGGSSTDTQYF. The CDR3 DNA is TGCGCCAGCGCCCGACTAGCGGGGGGGTCTAGCACAGATACGCAGTATTTT.